This record concerns one T cell receptor beta chain sequence. This sample is drawn from a study of blood T cell repertoires in COVID-19. Study-level information: The United States, Italy and Spain supplied acute and convalescent COVID-19 samples. Nucleic acid was either cDNA or gDNA, and it came from T cells, B-cell-depleted T cells, or PBMCs.

Methods used by the authors: Estimation of nucleated cell counts relied on the amplification of reference gene primers. Sequencing was performed with immunoSEQ multiplex PCR; in TCRdb, only in-frame clones are kept and a portion is missing. V, J and clone size are taken as reported in that table, and D and trimming were inferred from the DNA itself. The top ten clones hold 4.5% to 7% of a sample with under 300,000 clones, 80% to 90% of them seen once. Trimming cost V 5 bases and J 0 bases; bases outside gene matches: 3. The CDR3 consists of 15 residues. Germline-derived CDR1 and CDR2 are SGHVS and FQNEAQ.

Sequencing was done on a sample of peripheral blood. V usage is TRBV7-8 and J usage is TRBJ1-4; the match to TRBD1 covers 7 bases. The TCR comes from an elderly man with acute or convalescent COVID-19. The CDR3 region is CASSPGGATNEKLFF. The CDR3 DNA reads TGTGCCAGCAGCCCAGGGGGTGCAACTAATGAAAAACTGTTTTTT.